These 14 T cell receptor beta chains originate from one sample sequenced in a study of OX40 agonist ivuxolimab in advanced cancers. The table came from immunoSEQ multiplex PCR; TCRdb's copy has only in-frame clones and leaves some out. The data contain more than 65,000 clones, about 90% of them singletons. The sequencing used CD4+ or CD8+ T cells sorted from blood, collected in a trial of the OX40 agonist ivuxolimab. The receptors were gathered from an adult with an advanced solid tumor such as melanoma, head and neck, liver or kidney cancer.

The chain uses TRBV7-9 and TRBJ1-1; D not certain. The CDR3 covers 11 residues. Germline V CDR1 and CDR2: SEHNR, FQNEAQ (reference sequence). Between the trimmed V and J ends, which lost 3 bases and 11 bases, there was a span of 10 bases. The CDR3 region is CASSFDGSAFF. CDR3 DNA sequence: TGTGCCAGCAGCTTCGATGGAAGCGCTTTCTTT.

The chain joins TRBV5-6 to TRBJ2-7, with TRBD1 matching 11 bases. The germline V gene encodes CDR1 SGHDT and CDR2 YYEEEE. The CDR3 contains 15 residues. The trim removed 4 bases at V and 3 bases at J, leaving 6 bases unmatched. The CDR3 DNA reads as TGTGCCAGCAGCCCCGGGACAGGGGGTTTCTACGAGCAGTACTTC. Encoded protein: CASSPGTGGFYEQYF.

The chain uses TRBV9 and TRBJ2-5; D is possibly TRBD1 or TRBD2 (6 bases each). The germline V gene encodes CDR1 SGDLS and CDR2 YYNGEE. Trimming shortened V by 1 base and J by 5 bases, and 12 bases separated the two germline ends. The CDR3 spans 14 residues. CDR3 amino acids: CASSVSGAVETQYF. The CDR3 DNA is TGTGCCAGCAGCGTATCGGGGGCGGTTGAGACCCAGTACTTC.

The V and J genes are TRBV21-1 and TRBJ1-2. TRBV21-1 is a known pseudogene. The length of the CDR3 is 12 residues. CDR3 sequence: CASARFGYGYTF. CDR3 coding DNA: TGTGCCAGCGCCCGCTTTGGCTATGGCTACACCTTC.

V is TRBV4-1 and J is TRBJ1-1, with a tentative D call TRBD1 (6 bases). CDR3 length equals 16 residues. The ends were cut back, 3 bases at V and 5 bases at J, with 19 bases in the middle. CDR1 MGHRA and CDR2 YSYEKL come from the germline V gene. The CDR3 coding sequence is TGCGCCAGCAGCCAGGAAGACAGGCTAGGGTGGACTGAAGCTTTCTTT. It specifies CASSQEDRLGWTEAFF.

CDR3 sequence reads: CSVEAWPNGYTF. CDR3 nucleotide sequence: TGCAGCGTTGAAGCCTGGCCCAATGGCTACACCTTC. The chain employs TRBV29-1 and TRBJ1-2; D ambiguous. The CDR3 covers 12 residues. From germline, CDR1 is SQVTM and CDR2 ANQGSEA. Trimming cost V 1 base and J 6 bases, with 9 bases left between them.

This sequence joins TRBV7-3 and TRBJ2-5; TRBD2 matches at 10 bases. The CDR3 spans 14 residues. Trimming at V came to 5 bases and at J to 4 bases, leaving 4 bases not matched to a gene. The germline V gene has CDR1 SGHTA and CDR2 FQGTGA. This CDR3 is CASSLAGEVETQYF. The CDR3 DNA reads TGTGCCAGCAGCCTAGCGGGGGAAGTAGAGACCCAGTACTTC.

The V call is TRBV5-5, the J call TRBJ1-4; D unclear. The CDR3 length is 16 residues. CDR1 is SGHKS and CDR2 is YYEKEE in the germline V gene (reference sequence). The germline V and J ends were trimmed by 0 bases and 6 bases, with 15 bases remaining between them. The CDR3 reads CASSLGSGRRDEKLFF. The CDR3 DNA is TGTGCCAGCAGCTTGGGGTCGGGCCGACGCGATGAAAAACTGTTTTTT.

V is TRBV5-6 and J is TRBJ1-5; no definite D call. The length of the CDR3 is 18 residues. Per the germline V gene, CDR1 is SGHDT and CDR2 is YYEEEE. V was clipped by 1 base and J by 3 bases, with 20 bases between them. Written as DNA, the CDR3 is TGTGCCAGCAGCTTGAGCCCTCTTGAGGGTCTTAACAATCAGCCCCAGCATTTT. It specifies CASSLSPLEGLNNQPQHF.

The chain has TRBV9 and TRBJ1-5; D uncertain. Trimming removed 1 base at V and 6 bases at J, with 8 bases between. Germline-derived CDR1 and CDR2 are SGDLS and YYNGEE. This CDR3 region has 13 residues. CDR3 protein: CASSVFEGQPQHF. CDR3 in DNA: TGTGCCAGCAGCGTATTTGAGGGTCAGCCCCAGCATTTT. The full variable domain, with the rest looked up from reference TRBV9 and TRBJ1-5, is DSGVTQTPKHLITATGQRVTLRCSPRSGDLSVYWYQQSLDQGLQFLIQYYNGEERAKGNILERFSAQQFPDLHSELNLSSLELGDSALYFCASSVFEGQPQHFGDGTRLSIL.

The chain has TRBV18 and TRBJ2-6; D is uncertain. The germline V gene has CDR1 KGHSH and CDR2 LQKENI. The CDR3 has 17 residues. The V end lost 11 bases, the J end lost 0 bases, and 20 bases lay between the germline ends. The CDR3 coding sequence is TGTGCCCAGCTCCCCGAGCAGGAGAGCTCTGGGGCCAACGTCCTGACTTTC. Residues: CAQLPEQESSGANVLTF. The full variable domain, in which reference TRBV18 and TRBJ2-6 provide the parts outside the CDR3, is NAGVMQNPRHLVRRRGQEARLRCSPMKGHSHVYWYRQLPEEGLKFMVYLQKENIIDESGMPKERFSAEFPKEGPSILRIQQVVRGDSAAYFCAQLPEQESSGANVLTFGAGSRLTVL.

The chain uses TRBV27 and TRBJ1-5; D may be TRBD1 (6 bases). Germline CDR1 reads MNHEY; CDR2 reads SMNVEV (reference sequence). V gave up 0 bases and J gave up 2 bases, with 11 bases separating them. CDR3 length: 16 amino acids. The CDR3 coding sequence is TGTGCCAGCAGTTTATCAGGGGGGTGGGGCAATCAGCCCCAGCATTTT. Translating gives CASSLSGGWGNQPQHF.

The rearrangement links TRBV9 to TRBJ2-5, with 10 bases lining up with TRBD2. CDR3 length: 16 residues. Unmatched junction bases numbered 10, after V lost 3 bases and J lost 5 bases. Germline CDR1 is SGDLS and CDR2 is YYNGEE. CDR3 region: CASSADGSGGMETQYF. Written as DNA, the CDR3 is TGTGCCAGCAGCGCCGACGGTAGCGGGGGGATGGAGACCCAGTACTTC. Full variable domain (rest looked up from reference TRBV9 and TRBJ2-5): DSGVTQTPKHLITATGQRVTLRCSPRSGDLSVYWYQQSLDQGLQFLIQYYNGEERAKGNILERFSAQQFPDLHSELNLSSLELGDSALYFCASSADGSGGMETQYFGPGTRLLVL.

V is TRBV5-5 and J is TRBJ2-7, with 10 bases fitting TRBD1. There are 16 residues in the CDR3. CDR1 SGHKS and CDR2 YYEKEE come from the germline V gene (reference sequence). The ends lost 2 bases at V and 2 bases at J; junction bases unmatched: 7. CDR3 in DNA: TGTGCCAGCAGCTTAAATACCGGGACAGGGGCCTACGAGCAGTACTTC. It codes for CASSLNTGTGAYEQYF. The full variable domain, rest sourced from reference TRBV5-5 and TRBJ2-7, is DAGVTQSPTHLIKTRGQQVTLRCSPISGHKSVSWYQQVLGQGPQFIFQYYEKEERGRGNFPDRFSARQFPNYSSELNVNALLLGDSALYLCASSLNTGTGAYEQYFGPGTRLTVT.